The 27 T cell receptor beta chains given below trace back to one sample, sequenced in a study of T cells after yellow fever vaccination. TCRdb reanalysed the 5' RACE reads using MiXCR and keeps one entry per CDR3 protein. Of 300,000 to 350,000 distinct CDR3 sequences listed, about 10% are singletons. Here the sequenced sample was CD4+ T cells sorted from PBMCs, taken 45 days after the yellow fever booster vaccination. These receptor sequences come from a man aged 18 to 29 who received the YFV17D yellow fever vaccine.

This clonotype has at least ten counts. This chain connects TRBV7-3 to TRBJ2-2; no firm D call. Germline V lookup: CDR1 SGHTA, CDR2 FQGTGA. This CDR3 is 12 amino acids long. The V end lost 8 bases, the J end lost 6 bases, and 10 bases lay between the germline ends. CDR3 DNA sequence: TGTGCCAGCGCCGAAAGGCCCGGGGAGCTGTTTTTT. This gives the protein CASAERPGELFF. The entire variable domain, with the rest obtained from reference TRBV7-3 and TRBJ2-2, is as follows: GAGVSQTPSNKVTEKGKYVELRCDPISGHTALYWYRQSLGQGPEFLIYFQGTGAADDSGLPNDRFFAVRPEGSVSTLKIQRTERGDSAVYLCASAERPGELFFGEGSRLTVL.

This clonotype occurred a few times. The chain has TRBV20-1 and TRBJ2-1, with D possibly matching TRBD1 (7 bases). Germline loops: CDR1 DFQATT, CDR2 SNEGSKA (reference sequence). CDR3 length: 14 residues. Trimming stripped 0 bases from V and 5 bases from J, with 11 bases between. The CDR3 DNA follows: TGCAGTGCTAGAGATCCAGGGGGGAACAATGAGCAGTTCTTC. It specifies CSARDPGGNNEQFF.

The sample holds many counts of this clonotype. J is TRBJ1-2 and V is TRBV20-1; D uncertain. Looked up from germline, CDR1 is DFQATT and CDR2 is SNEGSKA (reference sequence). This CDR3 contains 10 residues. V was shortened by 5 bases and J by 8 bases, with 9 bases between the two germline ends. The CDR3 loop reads CSAESIGYTF. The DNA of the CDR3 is TGCAGTGCTGAGTCCATCGGCTACACCTTC.

The CDR3 DNA reads TGTGCCAGCAGTGCAAACGGGGTCGGGATGGAGACCCAGTACTTC. Amino acid sequence: CASSANGVGMETQYF. The chain has TRBV7-3 and TRBJ2-5; tentatively, D is TRBD2 (5 bases). This CDR3 is built from 15 residues. The V gene lost 6 bases and the J gene lost 5 bases, with 19 bases spanning the gap. CDR1 is SGHTA, CDR2 FQGTGA, per germline.

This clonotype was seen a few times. DNA of the CDR3: TGTGCCATCAGCCCTAGACAGGGGAGCAACGAGCAGTACTTC. It translates to CAISPRQGSNEQYF. This chain joins TRBV10-3 and TRBJ2-7; TRBD1 agrees at 8 bases. J was trimmed by 5 bases and V by 6 bases; bases with no gene match: 9. The length of the CDR3 is 14 residues. CDR1 is ENHRY, CDR2 SYGVKD, per germline.

The CDR3 DNA reads TGTGCCAGCAGCTTAGTGGCAGGGGTTGGGGGAACTGAAGCTTTCTTT. It is translated as CASSLVAGVGGTEAFF. This chain joins TRBV11-2 and TRBJ1-1; D might be TRBD1 (6 bases). The CDR3 is made up of 16 amino acids. Germline V gene sequence: CDR1 SGHAT, CDR2 FQNNGV. Trimming took off 1 base at V and 5 bases at J, with 17 bases between the two ends.

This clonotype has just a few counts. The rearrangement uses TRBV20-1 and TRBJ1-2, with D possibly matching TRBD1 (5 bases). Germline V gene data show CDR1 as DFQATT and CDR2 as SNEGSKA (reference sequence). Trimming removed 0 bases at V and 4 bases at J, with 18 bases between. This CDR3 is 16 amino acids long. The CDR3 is CSARDPGQPLSYGYTF. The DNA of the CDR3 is TGCAGTGCTAGAGATCCAGGGCAGCCACTTTCCTATGGCTACACCTTC.

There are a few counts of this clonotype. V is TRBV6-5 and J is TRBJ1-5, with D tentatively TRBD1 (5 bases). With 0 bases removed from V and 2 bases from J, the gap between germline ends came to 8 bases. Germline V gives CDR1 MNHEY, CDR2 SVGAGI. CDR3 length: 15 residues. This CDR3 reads CASSYSRRGNQPQHF. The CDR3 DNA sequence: TGTGCCAGCAGTTACTCCCGCAGGGGCAATCAGCCCCAGCATTTT.

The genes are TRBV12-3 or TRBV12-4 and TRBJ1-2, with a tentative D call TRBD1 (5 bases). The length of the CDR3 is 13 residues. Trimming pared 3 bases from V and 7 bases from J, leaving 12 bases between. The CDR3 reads CASSFRQGLGYTF. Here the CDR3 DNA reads TGTGCCAGCAGTTTTCGGCAGGGTCTTGGCTACACCTTC.

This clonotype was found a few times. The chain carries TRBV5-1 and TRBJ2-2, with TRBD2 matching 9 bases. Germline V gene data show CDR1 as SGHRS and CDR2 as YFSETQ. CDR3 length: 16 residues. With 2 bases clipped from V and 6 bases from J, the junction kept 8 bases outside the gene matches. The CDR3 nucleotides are TGCGCCAGCAGCTTCTCGTCAGCGGGGGGTGCCGGGGAGCTGTTTTTT. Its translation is CASSFSSAGGAGELFF.

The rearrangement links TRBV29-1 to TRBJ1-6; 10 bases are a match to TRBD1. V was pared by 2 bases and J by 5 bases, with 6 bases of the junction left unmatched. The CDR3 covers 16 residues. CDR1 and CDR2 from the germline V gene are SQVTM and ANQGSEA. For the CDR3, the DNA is TGCAGCGTTGAATTGGGGACAGGGGATGATAATTCACCCCTCCACTTT. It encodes CSVELGTGDDNSPLHF. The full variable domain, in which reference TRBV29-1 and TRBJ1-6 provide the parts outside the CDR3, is SAVISQKPSRDICQRGTSLTIQCQVDSQVTMMFWYRQQPGQSLTLIATANQGSEATYESGFVIDKFPISRPNLTFSTLTVSNMSPEDSSIYLCSVELGTGDDNSPLHFGNGTRLTVT.

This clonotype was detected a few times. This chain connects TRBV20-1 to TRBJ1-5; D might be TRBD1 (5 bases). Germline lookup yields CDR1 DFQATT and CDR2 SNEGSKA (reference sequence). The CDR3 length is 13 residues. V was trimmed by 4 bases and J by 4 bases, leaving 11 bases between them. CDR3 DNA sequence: TGCAGTGCTATCAGGGCGTGGAATCAGCCCCAGCATTTT. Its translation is CSAIRAWNQPQHF.

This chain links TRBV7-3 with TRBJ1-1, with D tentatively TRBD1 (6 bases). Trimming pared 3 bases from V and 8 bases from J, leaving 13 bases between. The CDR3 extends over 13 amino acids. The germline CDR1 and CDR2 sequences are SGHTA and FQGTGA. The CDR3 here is CASSLRGPAEAFF. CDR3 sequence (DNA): TGTGCCAGCAGCTTGCGGGGGCCCGCCGAAGCTTTCTTT.

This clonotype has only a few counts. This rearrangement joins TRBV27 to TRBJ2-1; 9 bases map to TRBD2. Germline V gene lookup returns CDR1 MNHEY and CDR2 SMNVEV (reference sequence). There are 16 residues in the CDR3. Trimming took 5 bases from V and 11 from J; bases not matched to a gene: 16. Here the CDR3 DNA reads TGTGCCAGCAGTGCCCTTAGCGGGGGACCCCTCTATAAGCAGTTCTTC. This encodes CASSALSGGPLYKQFF.

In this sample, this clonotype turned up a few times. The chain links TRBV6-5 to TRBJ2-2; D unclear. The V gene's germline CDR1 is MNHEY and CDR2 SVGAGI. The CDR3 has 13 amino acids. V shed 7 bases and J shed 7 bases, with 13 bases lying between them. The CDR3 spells CASTSPAIGELFF. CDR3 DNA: TGTGCCAGCACCTCGCCAGCCATCGGGGAGCTGTTTTTT.

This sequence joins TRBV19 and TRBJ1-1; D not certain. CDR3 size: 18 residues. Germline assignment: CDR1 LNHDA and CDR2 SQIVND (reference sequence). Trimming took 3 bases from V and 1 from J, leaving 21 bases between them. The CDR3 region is CASSILGFTTAQNTEAFF. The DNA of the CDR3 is TGTGCCAGTAGTATTCTTGGTTTCACCACGGCTCAGAACACTGAAGCTTTCTTT.

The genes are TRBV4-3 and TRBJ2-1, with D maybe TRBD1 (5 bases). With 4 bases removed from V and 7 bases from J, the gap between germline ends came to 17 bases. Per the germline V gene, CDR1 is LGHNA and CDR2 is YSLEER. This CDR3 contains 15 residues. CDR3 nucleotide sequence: TGCGCCAGCAGCCCCTATAGGGGTCCTTTGAATGAGCAGTTCTTC. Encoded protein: CASSPYRGPLNEQFF.

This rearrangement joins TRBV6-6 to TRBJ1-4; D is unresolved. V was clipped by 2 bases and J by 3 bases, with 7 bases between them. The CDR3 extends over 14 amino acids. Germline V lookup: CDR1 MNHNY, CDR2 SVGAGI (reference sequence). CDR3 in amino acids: CASSYEGPNEKLFF. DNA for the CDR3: TGTGCCAGCAGTTACGAAGGCCCTAATGAAAAACTGTTTTTT.

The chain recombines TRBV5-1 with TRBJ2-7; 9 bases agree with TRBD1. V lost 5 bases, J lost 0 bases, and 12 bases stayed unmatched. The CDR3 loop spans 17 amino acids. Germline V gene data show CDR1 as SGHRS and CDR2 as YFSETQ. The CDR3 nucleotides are TGCGCCAGCAGGAGAGGAATAGGGACAGGGATCTCCTACGAGCAGTACTTC. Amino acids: CASRRGIGTGISYEQYF.

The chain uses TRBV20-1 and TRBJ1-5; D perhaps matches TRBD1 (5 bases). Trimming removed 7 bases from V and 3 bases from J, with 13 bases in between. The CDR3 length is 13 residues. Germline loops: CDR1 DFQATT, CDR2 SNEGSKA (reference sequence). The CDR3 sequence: CSVSPGLNQPQHF. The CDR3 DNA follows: TGCAGTGTCAGTCCGGGGCTCAATCAGCCCCAGCATTTT.

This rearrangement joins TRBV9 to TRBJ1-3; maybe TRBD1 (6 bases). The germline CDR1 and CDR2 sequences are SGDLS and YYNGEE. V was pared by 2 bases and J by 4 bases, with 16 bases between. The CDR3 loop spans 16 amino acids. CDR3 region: CASSVGWGAQGNTIYF. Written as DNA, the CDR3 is TGTGCCAGCAGCGTGGGGTGGGGGGCACAAGGAAACACCATATATTTT.

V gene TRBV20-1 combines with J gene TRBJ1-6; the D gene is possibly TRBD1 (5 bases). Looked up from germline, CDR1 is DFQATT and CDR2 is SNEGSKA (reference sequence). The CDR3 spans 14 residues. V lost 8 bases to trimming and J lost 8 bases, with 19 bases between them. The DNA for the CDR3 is TGCAGTCCTGACCGGGACGGGGGTCATTCACCCCTCCACTTT. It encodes CSPDRDGGHSPLHF.

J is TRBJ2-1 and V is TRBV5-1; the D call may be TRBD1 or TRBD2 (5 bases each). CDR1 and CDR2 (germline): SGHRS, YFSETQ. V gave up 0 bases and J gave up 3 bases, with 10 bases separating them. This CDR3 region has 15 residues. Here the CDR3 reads CASSLAGAVYNEQFF. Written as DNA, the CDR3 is TGCGCCAGCAGCTTGGCCGGGGCCGTCTACAATGAGCAGTTCTTC.

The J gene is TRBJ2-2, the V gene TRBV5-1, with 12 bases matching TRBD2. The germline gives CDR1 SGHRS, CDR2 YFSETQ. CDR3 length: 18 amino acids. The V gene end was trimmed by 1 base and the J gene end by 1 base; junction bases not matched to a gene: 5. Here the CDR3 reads CASSLLLLAGGNTGELFF. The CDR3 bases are TGCGCCAGCAGCTTGCTCCTACTAGCGGGGGGGAACACCGGGGAGCTGTTTTTT. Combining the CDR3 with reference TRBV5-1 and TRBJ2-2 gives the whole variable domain KAGVTQTPRYLIKTRGQQVTLSCSPISGHRSVSWYQQTPGQGLQFLFEYFSETQRNKGNFPGRFSGRQFSNSRSEMNVSTLELGDSALYLCASSLLLLAGGNTGELFFGEGSRLTVL.

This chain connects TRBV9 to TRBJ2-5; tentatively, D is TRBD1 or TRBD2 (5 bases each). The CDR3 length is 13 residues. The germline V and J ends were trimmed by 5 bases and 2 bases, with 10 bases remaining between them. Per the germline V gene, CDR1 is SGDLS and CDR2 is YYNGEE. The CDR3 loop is CASSGTQQETQYF. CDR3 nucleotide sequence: TGTGCCAGCAGTGGGACCCAGCAAGAGACCCAGTACTTC.

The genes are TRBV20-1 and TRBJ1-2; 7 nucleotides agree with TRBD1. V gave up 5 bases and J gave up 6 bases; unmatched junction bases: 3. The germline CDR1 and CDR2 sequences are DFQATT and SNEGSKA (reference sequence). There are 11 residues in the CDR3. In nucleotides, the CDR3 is TGCAGTGCTCGAGGGACAGATGGCTACACCTTC. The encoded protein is CSARGTDGYTF.

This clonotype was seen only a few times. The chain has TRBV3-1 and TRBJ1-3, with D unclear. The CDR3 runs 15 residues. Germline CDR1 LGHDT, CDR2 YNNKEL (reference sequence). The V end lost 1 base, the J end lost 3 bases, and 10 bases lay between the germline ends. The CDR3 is CASSQGQAFGNTIYF. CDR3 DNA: TGTGCCAGCAGCCAAGGGCAGGCTTTTGGAAACACCATATATTTT.